The 15 T cell receptor beta chains presented below share a single source sample, sequenced in a study of shared clonotypes between healthy human individuals (dated by TCRdb to the early 2020s). The library was produced with the immunoSEQ multiplex PCR assay. TCRdb stores this immuneACCESS table with in-frame sequences only. Part of the clones is absent; in the studies checked, under half of the shortfall reflects unresolved V genes, and no reason is known for the rest. This sample holds about 1.5 million clones; approximately 96% were observed only once. The ten largest clones represent 1.2% of the sample. The sample taken for sequencing was naive CD4+ T cells sorted from blood. The meaning of the sample's cell subset or site label: CD45RA+ positively selected. The receptors here all came from a man between 25 and 39 years old in good health.

Concerning this clone itself: Different DNA sequences within this sample yield the same CDR3. The V call is TRBV7-9, the J call TRBJ2-5; 10 positions agree with TRBD2. The germline V gene encodes CDR1 SEHNR and CDR2 FQNEAQ (reference sequence). The CDR3 is 14 amino acids. Trimming removed 5 bases from V and 2 bases from J; junction bases left unmatched: 2. CDR3 DNA: TGTGCCAGCAGCCAGACTAGCGGGCAAGAGACCCAGTACTTC. As protein: CASSQTSGQETQYF.

This chain connects TRBV7-8 to TRBJ2-7, with a weak D call TRBD2 (6 bases). The CDR3 is 15 amino acids. The V end was cut by 5 bases, the J end by 3 bases, with 17 bases between. Germline V CDR1 and CDR2: SGHVS, FQNEAQ. CDR3 region: CASSLVAATIYEQYF. The CDR3 bases are TGTGCCAGCAGCCTGGTAGCGGCGACGATCTACGAGCAGTACTTC.

The chain is built from TRBV10-2 and TRBJ2-1; D call uncertain. This CDR3 is built from 13 residues. Trimming pared 8 bases from V and 8 bases from J, leaving 16 bases between. Germline loops: CDR1 WSHSY, CDR2 SAAADI. The CDR3 coding sequence is TGCGCCAGCGGCCTGGCTTTTCCCCATGAGCAGTTCTTC. The encoded protein is CASGLAFPHEQFF.

The V and J genes are TRBV7-8 and TRBJ2-1, with TRBD1 as a possible D gene (5 bases). V was trimmed by 2 bases and J by 6 bases, leaving 11 bases between them. Germline V CDR1 and CDR2: SGHVS, FQNEAQ. CDR3 length equals 14 residues. For the CDR3, the DNA is TGTGCCAGCAGCTTAACTGACAGTATCAATGAGCAGTTCTTC. Its protein product is CASSLTDSINEQFF.

This chain uses TRBV11-3 with TRBJ2-1; a weak D match, TRBD1 (6 bases). The CDR3 runs 15 residues. V was shortened by 5 bases and J by 2 bases, with 13 bases between the two germline ends. Germline V lookup: CDR1 SGHNT, CDR2 YENEEA. CDR3 protein: CASSRMGAAYNEQFF. CDR3 nucleotide sequence: TGTGCCAGCAGCCGGATGGGGGCCGCCTACAATGAGCAGTTCTTC.

This clone appeared many times. The CDR3 nucleotides are TGTGCCAGCAGCAAAACTAGACAGGGCGGTAAGTACACCATATATTTT. Translating gives CASSKTRQGGKYTIYF. The rearrangement joins TRBV21-1 to TRBJ1-3; TRBD1, the D gene given by the table, was not confirmed from the DNA. TRBV21-1 is listed as a pseudogene. The CDR3 runs 16 residues.

This chain uses TRBV28 with TRBJ2-1; 10 nucleotides agree with TRBD2. In germline, CDR1 is MDHEN, CDR2 SYDVKM. V trimming: 2 bases; J trimming: 6 bases; junction bases outside the gene matches: 7. The CDR3 extends over 16 amino acids. The CDR3 nucleotides read TGTGCCAGCAGTTTAATAACTAGCGGGACCGTCAATGAGCAGTTCTTC. It yields the protein CASSLITSGTVNEQFF. Filled out from reference TRBV28 and TRBJ2-1, the complete variable domain reads DVKVTQSSRYLVKRTGEKVFLECVQDMDHENMFWYRQDPGLGLRLIYFSYDVKMKEKGDIPEGYSVSREKKERFSLILESASTNQTSMYLCASSLITSGTVNEQFFGPGTRLTVL.

The count of this clone is one. This chain links TRBV28 with TRBJ2-1, with D unclear. The CDR3 runs 13 residues. Germline V gene lookup returns CDR1 MDHEN and CDR2 SYDVKM. Trimming pared 7 bases from V and 6 bases from J, leaving 13 bases between. The CDR3 here is CASTPQQVNEQFF. Here the CDR3 DNA reads TGTGCCAGCACCCCACAGCAAGTCAATGAGCAGTTCTTC. The whole variable domain, filled in from reference TRBV28 and TRBJ2-1, reads DVKVTQSSRYLVKRTGEKVFLECVQDMDHENMFWYRQDPGLGLRLIYFSYDVKMKEKGDIPEGYSVSREKKERFSLILESASTNQTSMYLCASTPQQVNEQFFGPGTRLTVL.

The gene calls are TRBV10-1 and TRBJ2-2, with D possibly matching TRBD1 (5 bases). This CDR3 has 17 residues. The germline CDR1 and CDR2 sequences are WNHNN and SYGVQD (reference sequence). The germline V and J ends were trimmed by 3 bases and 2 bases, with 16 bases remaining between them. The CDR3 sequence is CASSEPDSPGNTGELFF. The CDR3 DNA follows: TGCGCCAGCAGTGAACCCGACAGCCCAGGAAACACCGGGGAGCTGTTTTTT.

The chain is built from TRBV4-2 and TRBJ2-3; D call uncertain. V was cut by 5 bases and J by 2 bases, with 11 bases left in between. This CDR3 has 14 amino acids. Germline V CDR1 and CDR2: LGHNA, YNFKEQ. CDR3 sequence reads: CASSLSVLTDTQYF. The CDR3 region has the DNA TGTGCCAGCAGCTTAAGCGTTCTCACAGATACGCAGTATTTT.

The rearrangement joins TRBV27 to TRBJ1-5; D not certain. The CDR3 has 17 amino acids. V dropped 5 bases and J dropped 9 bases, with 26 bases sitting between them. Germline assignment: CDR1 MNHEY and CDR2 SMNVEV (reference sequence). The CDR3 nucleotides read TGTGCCAGCAGTAATAGAGAGACGGGGTATAGCAATTCGCCCCAGCATTTT. This gives the protein CASSNRETGYSNSPQHF.

The genes are TRBV28 and TRBJ1-2; D gene unclear. Deletions cut 11 bases from V and 4 bases from J, with 14 bases between. CDR1 MDHEN and CDR2 SYDVKM come from the germline V gene. The CDR3 extends over 12 amino acids. CDR3 DNA: TGTGCCCACCAGAAGGGAATCTATGGCTACACCTTC. This encodes CAHQKGIYGYTF.

This clone was observed a single time. The chain combines TRBV6-5 with TRBJ2-1; D possibly uses TRBD1 or TRBD2 (5 bases each). CDR1 MNHEY and CDR2 SVGAGI come from the germline V gene. The ends were cut back, 6 bases at V and 5 bases at J, with 14 bases in the middle. CDR3 length: 14 amino acids. CDR3 nucleotide sequence: TGTGCCAGCAGGGGGACCGGGACGAACAATGAGCAGTTCTTC. Amino acid sequence: CASRGTGTNNEQFF.

This sequence joins TRBV30 and TRBJ1-1; possible D gene TRBD1, 6 bases. Per germline, CDR1 GTSNPN and CDR2 SVGIG (reference sequence). Trimming removed 1 base from V and 11 bases from J, with 17 bases in between. The CDR3 is 13 amino acids. This CDR3 is CAWSARGRVVAFF. The CDR3 DNA reads as TGTGCCTGGAGTGCCCGGGGGCGGGTTGTGGCTTTCTTT.

J is TRBJ2-5 and V is TRBV6-1; D possibly uses TRBD1 or TRBD2 (5 bases each). V lost 9 bases, J lost 4 bases, and 21 bases lay in between. The CDR3 extends over 15 amino acids. The germline gives CDR1 MNHNS, CDR2 SASEGT. The CDR3 reads CARSRGGGRGETQYF. Here the CDR3 DNA reads TGTGCCAGATCACGCGGTGGGGGAAGGGGAGAGACCCAGTACTTC.